This T cell receptor beta chain was recorded in a study of graft-versus-host responses after intestinal transplantation (dated by TCRdb to about 2021). Background on the whole study: Multivisceral, liver-intestinal, or isolated intestinal transplants were received by the recipients. Every recipient was given anti-thymocyte globulin induction, then maintenance tacrolimus and steroids for around three years. Graft-versus-host and host-versus-graft alloreactive T cell clones were tracked in the graft, circulation and bone marrow after intestinal transplantation using bulk TCR-beta CDR3 sequencing. Alloreactive clones were identified by sequencing pre-transplant mixed lymphocyte reaction products and comparing them with unstimulated pre-transplant donor and recipient T cells. The cohort enrolled some 25 intestinal transplant recipients including one retransplant, and a few patients lacking pretransplant specimens were excluded. A peak of at least 4% donor T cells among recipient peripheral blood mononuclear cells was the definition used for donor T cell macrochimerism. Rather than going through the commercial service, samples from a few later patients were sequenced in-house on an Illumina MiSeq and processed with MiXCR.

Libraries were made using the immunoSEQ multiplex PCR assay. High-throughput TCR-beta CDR3 sequencing of genomic DNA from most patients was performed by Adaptive Biotechnologies. As for the original processing: TCR sequencing data were retrieved from Adaptive's ImmunoSEQ software for more than 15 patients, whereas a few other patients were processed with MiXCR and VDJtools. CDR3 nucleotide sequences shared between donor and recipient were removed because the origin of such sequences could not be assigned. Alloreactive clones required at least 2-fold expansion over unstimulated cells and minimum CFSE-low frequency of 0.002% (template counts) or 0.001% (read counts). Clones detected in sequenced pre-transplant spleen, lymph node, or MLR CFSE-low populations of the donor or recipient were defined as mappable. Cumulative frequency of alloreactive clones was calculated as a percentage of all sequences weighted by copy number. The table comes from immuneACCESS by way of TCRdb, which keeps in-frame sequences with V and J called. Part of the clones is missing from these tables; in studies checked, under half for an unresolved V gene and the rest for unknown reasons. The V and J calls and clone size were taken over from that table, and D and trimming were inferred from the DNA. The sample records roughly 25,000 clones, approximately 95% of which are singletons. Of the sample, approximately 0.53% falls within the top ten clones.

As concerns this clone: Its antigen remains unidentified. Qualities for individual bases were not recorded, and no much larger clone is one base off.

V lost 5 bases and J lost 2 bases, and the count of bases not matched to a germline gene is 13. The germline V gene specifies SGHVS as CDR1 and FQNEAQ as CDR2. Taken from cysteine to phenylalanine, the CDR3 has 18 residues. Only the CDR3 part of the read is kept: 54 bases, read in frame from the first base. Blood samples were collected up to 4 times in the first month after transplant and then at least monthly when available. Here is what the overall study found, with its caveats: GvH clones turned up in recipient bone marrow, with some appearing earlier in ileal mucosa or blood, a pattern consistent with an intestinal mucosal origin. Early after transplant, peak levels of circulating GvH clones were associated with declines in HvG clones. High GvH to HvG T cell clonal ratios were observed in the allografts of patients with donor T cell macrochimerism. The conclusions were limited by the relatively low number and heterogeneity of the intestinal transplant patients.

Material: PBMCs, obtained 18 days after transplant. The clonotype originates from a human patient who received an intestinal transplant, so some T cells may come from the graft donor. This chain is built from TRBV7-8 and TRBJ2-5, with 11 middle bases fitting TRBD2. The DNA sequence reads TGTGCCAGCAGCCCGATAGCGGGGGGGCCGGCAAGACAAGAGACCCAGTACTTC. Its translation is CASSPIAGGPARQETQYF.